This T cell receptor beta chain came from a study of blood T cell repertoires in COVID-19 (TCRdb year 2020). General notes on the study: The collaborator samples originated in the United States, Italy and Spain and spanned the acute and convalescent phases of COVID-19. The material from the prospective study consisted of cDNA or gDNA derived from T cells, B-cell-depleted T cells, or PBMCs. Where available, HLA class I and class II types were taken from metadata supplied by the sample provider and were not determined by assay-based typing. Samples were obtained from the ongoing ImmuneRACE study (first 160 participants) and from over a thousand subjects provided by 6 global collaborators. Deeply sampled blood TCRbeta repertoires from subjects exposed to, actively infected with, or recovered from COVID-19 were included in the dataset. A freely available public database, intended as a resource for researchers studying the immune response to SARS-CoV-2, is where the repertoires were released. A de-identified subject ID, COVID-19 status, age in years and sex were almost always included in the sample metadata.

Participants in the prospective study were aged about 18 to 95 years, lived in 24 United States geographic areas, and enrolled through a virtual design. In the prospective study, participants were assigned to cohorts based on the clinical history participants reported in a screening survey and a study questionnaire. Recovered participants in ImmuneRACE Cohort 3 were defined by two consecutive negative NP/OP PCR tests, clearance by a healthcare professional, or resolution of symptoms. Each participant in the prospective study had whole blood, serum and a nasopharyngeal or oropharyngeal swab collected by mobile phlebotomists. Participants in the prospective study had the option to provide additional blood draws and questionnaires over a roughly 2-month period. Before DNA extraction, blood samples from the prospective study were shipped at room temperature or frozen. The research as a whole found: How much clinical and demographic metadata was included differed by source and by participant, and the metadata was provided uncurated.

TCRbeta CDR3 regions were amplified from genomic DNA by means of the immunoSEQ Assay, a bias-controlled multiplex PCR. On the study's bioinformatics: Within the assay, amplification of reference gene primers was used to estimate how many nucleated cells each sample contained. To quantify the absolute abundance of each unique TCRbeta CDR3 rearrangement, sequence reads were collapsed and filtered. For each sample, productive Simpson clonality was calculated by taking the square root of Simpson's diversity index across productive rearrangements. TCRdb re-hosts the immuneACCESS table, in-frame sequences only. Its copies lack some clones; in the studies checked, an unresolved V gene accounts for under half of them, and the cause for the rest is not known. D and trimming come from the DNA, and the V and J calls and clone size come from that table. The sample profile shows 250,000 to 400,000 clones; 89% of them were found once. The ten top clones hold roughly 5% of the sample.

Worth noting for this clone: This clone's antigen is unknown. No quality values exist for individual bases; no much larger clone is one base distant.

The germline V end is reduced by 5 bases and the J end by 6 bases; junction bases left unmatched: 6. The germline V gene provides CDR1 SGHTA and CDR2 FQGNSA. The cysteine opens and the phenylalanine closes a CDR3 of 15 amino acids. Only the CDR3 region is kept as DNA, spanning 45 bases read in frame from base 1. The sequence joins TRBV7-2 to TRBJ2-7; 14 middle bases align to TRBD2. The sequence came from a man aged 60 to 75 who had recovered from COVID-19. Sequenced material: PBMCs or T cells enriched from blood (not recorded which). At the DNA level, the sequence is TGTGCCAGCAGCGCCGGGACTAGCGGGAGCCTCGAGCAGTACTTC. It codes for CASSAGTSGSLEQYF.